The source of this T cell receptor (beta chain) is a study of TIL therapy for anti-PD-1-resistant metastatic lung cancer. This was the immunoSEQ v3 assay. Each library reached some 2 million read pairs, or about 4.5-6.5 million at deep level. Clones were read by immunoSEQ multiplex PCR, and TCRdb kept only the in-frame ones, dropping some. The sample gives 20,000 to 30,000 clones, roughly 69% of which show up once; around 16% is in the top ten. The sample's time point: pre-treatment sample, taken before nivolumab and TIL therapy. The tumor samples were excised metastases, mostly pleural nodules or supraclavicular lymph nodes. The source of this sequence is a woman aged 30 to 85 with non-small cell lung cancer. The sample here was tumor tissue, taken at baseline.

The CDR3 DNA reads TGTGCCAGTAGTATCAGGGACACTGAAGCTTTCTTT. This sequence encodes CASSIRDTEAFF. This chain uses TRBV19 with TRBJ1-1, with D possibly TRBD1 on 5 matching bases. Germline V gene sequence: CDR1 LNHDA, CDR2 SQIVND (reference sequence). The V gene lost 3 bases and the J gene lost 3 bases, with 5 bases spanning the gap. The CDR3 is 12 amino acids.